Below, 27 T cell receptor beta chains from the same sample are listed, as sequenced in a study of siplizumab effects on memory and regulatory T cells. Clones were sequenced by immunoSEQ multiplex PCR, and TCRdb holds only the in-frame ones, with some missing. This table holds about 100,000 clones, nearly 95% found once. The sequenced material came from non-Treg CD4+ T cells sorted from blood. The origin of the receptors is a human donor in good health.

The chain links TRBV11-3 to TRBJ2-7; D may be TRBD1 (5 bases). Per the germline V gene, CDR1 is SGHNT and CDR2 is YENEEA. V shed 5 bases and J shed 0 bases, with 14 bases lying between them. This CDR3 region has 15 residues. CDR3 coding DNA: TGTGCCAGCAGCCCAGGGCGGACCAGCTCCTACGAGCAGTACTTC. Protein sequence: CASSPGRTSSYEQYF.

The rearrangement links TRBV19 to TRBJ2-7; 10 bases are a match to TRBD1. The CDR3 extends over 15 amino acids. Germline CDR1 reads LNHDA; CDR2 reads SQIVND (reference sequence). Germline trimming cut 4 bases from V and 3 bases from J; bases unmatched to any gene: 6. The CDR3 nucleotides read TGTGCCAGTAGTACGGGACAGGGGTATGACTACGAGCAGTACTTC. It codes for CASSTGQGYDYEQYF.

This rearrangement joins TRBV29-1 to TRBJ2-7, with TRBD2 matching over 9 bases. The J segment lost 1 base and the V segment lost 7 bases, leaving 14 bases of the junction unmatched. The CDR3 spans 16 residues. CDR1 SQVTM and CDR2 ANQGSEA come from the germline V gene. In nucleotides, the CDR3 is TGCAGCGCCGAAGGTCCAGCGGGAGGACCTTCCTACGAGCAGTACTTC. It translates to CSAEGPAGGPSYEQYF.

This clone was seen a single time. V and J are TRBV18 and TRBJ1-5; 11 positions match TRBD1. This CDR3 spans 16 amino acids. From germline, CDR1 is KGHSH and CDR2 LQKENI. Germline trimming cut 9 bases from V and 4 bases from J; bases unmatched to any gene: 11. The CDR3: CASRAGTGGNNQPQHF. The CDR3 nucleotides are TGTGCCAGTCGAGCCGGGACAGGGGGGAATAATCAGCCCCAGCATTTT.

CDR3 in DNA: TGTGCCTGGAGTCACCCGACAGGGAATTTTAACACGCAGTATTTT. It translates to CAWSHPTGNFNTQYF. The V and J genes are TRBV30 and TRBJ2-3; 7 bases are a match to TRBD1. The CDR3 length is 15 residues. With 2 bases clipped from V and 9 bases from J, the junction kept 14 bases outside the gene matches. CDR1 is GTSNPN and CDR2 is SVGIG in the germline V gene (reference sequence).

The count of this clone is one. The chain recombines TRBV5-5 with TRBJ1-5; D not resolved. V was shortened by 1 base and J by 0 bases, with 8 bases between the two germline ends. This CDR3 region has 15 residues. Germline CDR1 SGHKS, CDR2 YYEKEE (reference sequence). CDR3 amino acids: CASSLSGDSNQPQHF. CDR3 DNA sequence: TGTGCCAGCAGCTTGTCCGGGGATAGCAATCAGCCCCAGCATTTT.

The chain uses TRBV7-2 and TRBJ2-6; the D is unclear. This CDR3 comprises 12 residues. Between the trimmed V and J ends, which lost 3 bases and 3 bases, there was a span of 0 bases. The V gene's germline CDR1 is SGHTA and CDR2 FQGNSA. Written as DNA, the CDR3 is TGTGCCAGCAGCTTTGGGGCCAACGTCCTGACTTTC. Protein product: CASSFGANVLTF.

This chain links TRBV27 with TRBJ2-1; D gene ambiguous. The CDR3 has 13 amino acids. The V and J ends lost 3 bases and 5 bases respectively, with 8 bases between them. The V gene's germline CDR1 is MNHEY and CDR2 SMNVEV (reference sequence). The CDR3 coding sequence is TGTGCCAGCAGTTTCGCATCAAACAATGAGCAGTTCTTC. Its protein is CASSFASNNEQFF.

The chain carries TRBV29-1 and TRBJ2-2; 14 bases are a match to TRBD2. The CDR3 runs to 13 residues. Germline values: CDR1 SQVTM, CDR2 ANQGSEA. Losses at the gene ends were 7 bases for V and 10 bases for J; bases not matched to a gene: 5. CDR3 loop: CSAGTSGREELFF. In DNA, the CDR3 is TGCAGCGCCGGGACTAGCGGGAGAGAGGAGCTGTTTTTT.

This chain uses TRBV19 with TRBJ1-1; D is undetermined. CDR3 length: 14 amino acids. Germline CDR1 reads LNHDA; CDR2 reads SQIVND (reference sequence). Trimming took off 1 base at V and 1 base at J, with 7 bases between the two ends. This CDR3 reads CASSIGSRNTEAFF. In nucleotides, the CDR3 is TGTGCCAGTAGTATAGGGTCCAGGAACACTGAAGCTTTCTTT.

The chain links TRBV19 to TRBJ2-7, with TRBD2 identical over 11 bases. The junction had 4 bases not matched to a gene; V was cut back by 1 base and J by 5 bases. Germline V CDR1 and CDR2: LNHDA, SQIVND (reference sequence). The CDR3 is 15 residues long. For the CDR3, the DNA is TGTGCCAGTAGTATAGGGCTAGCGGGAGGAGACGAGCAGTACTTC. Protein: CASSIGLAGGDEQYF.

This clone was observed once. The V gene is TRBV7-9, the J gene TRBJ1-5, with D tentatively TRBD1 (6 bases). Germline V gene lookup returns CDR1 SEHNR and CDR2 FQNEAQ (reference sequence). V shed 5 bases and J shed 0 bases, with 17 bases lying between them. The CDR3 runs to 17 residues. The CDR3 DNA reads TGTGCCAGCAGCCTCAGCCGGGACACTTATAGCAATCAGCCCCAGCATTTT. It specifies CASSLSRDTYSNQPQHF.

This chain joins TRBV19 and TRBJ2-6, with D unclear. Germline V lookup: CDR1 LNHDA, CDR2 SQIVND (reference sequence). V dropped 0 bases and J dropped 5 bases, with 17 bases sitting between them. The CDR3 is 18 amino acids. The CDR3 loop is CASSIDQLRAVRANVLTF. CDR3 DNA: TGTGCCAGTAGTATAGATCAACTCCGCGCCGTTAGGGCCAACGTCCTGACTTTC.

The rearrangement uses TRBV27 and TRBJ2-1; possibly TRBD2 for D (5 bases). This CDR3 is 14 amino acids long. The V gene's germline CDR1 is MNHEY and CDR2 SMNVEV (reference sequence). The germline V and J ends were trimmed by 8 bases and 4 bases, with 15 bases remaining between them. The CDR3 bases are TGTGCCAGCGGAACAGCGGAGTCTTACAATGAGCAGTTCTTC. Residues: CASGTAESYNEQFF.

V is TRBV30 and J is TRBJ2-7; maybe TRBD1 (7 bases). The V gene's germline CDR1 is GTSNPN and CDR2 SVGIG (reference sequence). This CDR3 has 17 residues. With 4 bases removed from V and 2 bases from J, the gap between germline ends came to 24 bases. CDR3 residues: CAWNERGTAKFTYEQYF. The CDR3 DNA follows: TGTGCCTGGAATGAGCGCGGGACAGCAAAATTTACCTACGAGCAGTACTTC.

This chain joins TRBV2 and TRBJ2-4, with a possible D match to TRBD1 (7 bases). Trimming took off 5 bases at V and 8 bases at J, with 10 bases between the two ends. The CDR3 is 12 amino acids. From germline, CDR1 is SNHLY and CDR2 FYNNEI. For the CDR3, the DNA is TGTGCCAGCAGTCAGGGGGGAGACATTCAGTACTTC. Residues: CASSQGGDIQYF.

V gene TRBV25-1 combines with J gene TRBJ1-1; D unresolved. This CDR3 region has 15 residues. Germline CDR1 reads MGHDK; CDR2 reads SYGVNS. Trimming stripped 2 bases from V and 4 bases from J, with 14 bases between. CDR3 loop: CASSETRAGGTEAFF. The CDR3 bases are TGTGCCAGCAGTGAAACTAGGGCAGGTGGCACTGAAGCTTTCTTT.

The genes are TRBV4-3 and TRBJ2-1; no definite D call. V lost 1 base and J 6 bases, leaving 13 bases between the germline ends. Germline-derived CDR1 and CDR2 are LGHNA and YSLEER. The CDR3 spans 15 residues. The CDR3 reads CASSQVATWGNEQFF. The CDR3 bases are TGCGCCAGCAGCCAAGTTGCCACCTGGGGCAATGAGCAGTTCTTC.

The CDR3 sequence is CASHRDRGKETQYF. The CDR3 DNA follows: TGCGCCAGCCACAGGGACAGGGGTAAAGAGACCCAGTACTTC. The J gene is TRBJ2-5, the V gene TRBV5-1, with TRBD1 identical over 10 bases. Germline CDR1 and CDR2: SGHRS and YFSETQ. The CDR3 has 14 residues. The ends lost 7 bases at V and 3 bases at J; junction bases unmatched: 6.

The CDR3 sequence is CSAQPVGEQYF. The CDR3 DNA sequence: TGCAGTGCCCAGCCAGTGGGGGAGCAGTACTTC. The genes are TRBV20-1 and TRBJ2-7; D remains ambiguous. V was shortened by 6 bases and J by 7 bases, with 13 bases between the two germline ends. This CDR3 contains 11 residues. Germline values: CDR1 DFQATT, CDR2 SNEGSKA (reference sequence).

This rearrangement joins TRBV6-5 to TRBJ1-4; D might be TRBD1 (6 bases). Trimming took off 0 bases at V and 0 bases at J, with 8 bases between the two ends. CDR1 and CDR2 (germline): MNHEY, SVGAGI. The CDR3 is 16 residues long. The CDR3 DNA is TGTGCCAGCAGTTACTCGGGGGCTCCAACTAATGAAAAACTGTTTTTT. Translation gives CASSYSGAPTNEKLFF.

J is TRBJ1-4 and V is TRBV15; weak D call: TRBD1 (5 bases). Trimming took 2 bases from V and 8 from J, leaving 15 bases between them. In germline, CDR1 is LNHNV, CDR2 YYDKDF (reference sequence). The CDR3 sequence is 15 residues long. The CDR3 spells CATSRRTGAVEKLFF. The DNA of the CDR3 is TGTGCCACCAGCAGAAGGACTGGGGCGGTGGAAAAACTGTTTTTT.

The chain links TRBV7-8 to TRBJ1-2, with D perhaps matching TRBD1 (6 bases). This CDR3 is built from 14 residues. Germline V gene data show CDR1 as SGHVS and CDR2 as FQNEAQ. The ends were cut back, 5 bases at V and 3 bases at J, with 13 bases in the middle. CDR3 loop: CASSTRDTDYGYTF. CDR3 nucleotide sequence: TGTGCCAGCAGCACCCGGGACACCGACTATGGCTACACCTTC.

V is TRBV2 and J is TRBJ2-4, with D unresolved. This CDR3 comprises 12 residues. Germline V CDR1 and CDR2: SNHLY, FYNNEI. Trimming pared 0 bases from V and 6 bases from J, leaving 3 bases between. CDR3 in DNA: TGTGCCAGCAGTGAAGCAGGAAACATTCAGTACTTC. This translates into CASSEAGNIQYF.

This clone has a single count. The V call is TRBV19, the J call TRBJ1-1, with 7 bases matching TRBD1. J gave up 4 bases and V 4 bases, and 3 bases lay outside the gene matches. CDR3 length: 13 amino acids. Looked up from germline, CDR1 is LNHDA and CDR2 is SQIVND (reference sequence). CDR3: CASSTRTGTEAFF. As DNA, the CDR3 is TGTGCCAGTAGTACCCGGACAGGCACTGAAGCTTTCTTT. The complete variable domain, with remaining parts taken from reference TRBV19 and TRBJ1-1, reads DGGITQSPKYLFRKEGQNVTLSCEQNLNHDAMYWYRQDPGQGLRLIYYSQIVNDFQKGDIAEGYSVSREKKESFPLTVTSAQKNPTAFYLCASSTRTGTEAFFGQGTRLTVV.

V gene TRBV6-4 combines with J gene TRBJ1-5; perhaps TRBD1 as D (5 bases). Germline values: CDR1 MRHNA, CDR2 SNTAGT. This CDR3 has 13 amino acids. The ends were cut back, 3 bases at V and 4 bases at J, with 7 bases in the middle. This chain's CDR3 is CASSEGVNQPQHF. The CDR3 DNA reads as TGTGCCAGCAGTGAGGGGGTAAATCAGCCCCAGCATTTT.

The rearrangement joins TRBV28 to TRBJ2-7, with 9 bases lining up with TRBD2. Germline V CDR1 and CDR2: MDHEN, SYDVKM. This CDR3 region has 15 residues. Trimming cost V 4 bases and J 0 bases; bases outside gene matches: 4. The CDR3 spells CASSSISGGSYEQYF. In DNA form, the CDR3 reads TGTGCCAGCAGTTCAATTAGCGGGGGCTCCTACGAGCAGTACTTC.